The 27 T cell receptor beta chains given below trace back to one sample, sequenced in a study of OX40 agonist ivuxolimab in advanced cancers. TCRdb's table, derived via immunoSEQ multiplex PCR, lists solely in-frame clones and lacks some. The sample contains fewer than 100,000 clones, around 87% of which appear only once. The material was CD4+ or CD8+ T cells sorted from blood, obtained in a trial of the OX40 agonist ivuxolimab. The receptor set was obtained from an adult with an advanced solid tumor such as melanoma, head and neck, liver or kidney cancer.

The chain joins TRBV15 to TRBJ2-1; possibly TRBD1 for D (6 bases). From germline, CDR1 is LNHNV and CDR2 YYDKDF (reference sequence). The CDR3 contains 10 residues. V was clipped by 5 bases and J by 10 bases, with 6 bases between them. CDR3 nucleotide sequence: TGTGCCACCAGCCAGGGGGAGCAGTTCTTC. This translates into CATSQGEQFF.

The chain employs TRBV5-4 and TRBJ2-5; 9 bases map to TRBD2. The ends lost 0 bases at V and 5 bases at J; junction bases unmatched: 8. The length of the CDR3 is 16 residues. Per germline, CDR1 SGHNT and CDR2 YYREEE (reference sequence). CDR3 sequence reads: CASSLELAGGGETQYF. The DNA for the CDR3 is TGTGCCAGCAGCTTGGAACTAGCGGGTGGTGGGGAGACCCAGTACTTC.

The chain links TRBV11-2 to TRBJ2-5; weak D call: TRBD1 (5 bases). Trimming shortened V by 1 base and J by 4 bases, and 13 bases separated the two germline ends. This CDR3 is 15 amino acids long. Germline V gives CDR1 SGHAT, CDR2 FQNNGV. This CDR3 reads CASSLVGTGSETQYF. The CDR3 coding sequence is TGTGCCAGCAGCTTAGTGGGAACAGGTTCAGAGACCCAGTACTTC.

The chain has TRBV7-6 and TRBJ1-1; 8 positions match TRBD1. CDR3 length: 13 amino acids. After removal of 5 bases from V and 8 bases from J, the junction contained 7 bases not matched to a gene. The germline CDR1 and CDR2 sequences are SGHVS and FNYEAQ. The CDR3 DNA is TGTGCCAGCAGCCCTACCGACAGGGGAGAAGCTTTCTTT. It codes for CASSPTDRGEAFF. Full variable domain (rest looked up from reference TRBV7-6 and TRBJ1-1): GAGVSQSPRYKVTKRGQDVALRCDPISGHVSLYWYRQALGQGPEFLTYFNYEAQQDKSGLPNDRFSAERPEGSISTLTIQRTEQRDSAMYRCASSPTDRGEAFFGQGTRLTVV.

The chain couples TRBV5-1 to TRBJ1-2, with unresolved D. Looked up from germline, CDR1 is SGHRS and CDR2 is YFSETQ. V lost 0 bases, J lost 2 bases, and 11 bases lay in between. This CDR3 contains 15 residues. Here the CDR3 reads CASSLDVGLNYGYTF. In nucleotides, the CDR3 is TGCGCCAGCAGCTTGGACGTAGGGTTGAACTATGGCTACACCTTC.

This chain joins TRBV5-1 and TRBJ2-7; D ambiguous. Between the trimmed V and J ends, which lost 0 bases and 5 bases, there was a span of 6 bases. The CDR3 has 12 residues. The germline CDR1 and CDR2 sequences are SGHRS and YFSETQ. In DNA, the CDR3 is TGCGCCAGCAGCTTGGTGGGGAACGAGCAGTACTTC. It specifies CASSLVGNEQYF.

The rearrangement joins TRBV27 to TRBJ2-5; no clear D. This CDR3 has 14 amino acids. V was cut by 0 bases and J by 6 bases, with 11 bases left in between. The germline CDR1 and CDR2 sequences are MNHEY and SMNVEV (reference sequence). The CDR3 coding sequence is TGTGCCAGCAGTTTATCCGGAGTCTGGAAGACCCAGTACTTC. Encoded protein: CASSLSGVWKTQYF.

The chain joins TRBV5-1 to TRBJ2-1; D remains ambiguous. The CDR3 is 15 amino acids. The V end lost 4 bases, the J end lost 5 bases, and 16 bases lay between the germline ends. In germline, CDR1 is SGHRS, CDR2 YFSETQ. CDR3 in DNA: TGCGCCAGCAGCCGAGCAACCACCCGGGACAATGAGCAGTTCTTC. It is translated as CASSRATTRDNEQFF.

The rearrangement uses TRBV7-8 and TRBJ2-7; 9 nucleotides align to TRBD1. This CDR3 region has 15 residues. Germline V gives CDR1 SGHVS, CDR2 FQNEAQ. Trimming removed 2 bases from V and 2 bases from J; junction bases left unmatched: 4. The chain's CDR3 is CASSLTGTGTYEQYF. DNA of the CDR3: TGTGCCAGCAGCTTAACGGGGACAGGGACCTACGAGCAGTACTTC.

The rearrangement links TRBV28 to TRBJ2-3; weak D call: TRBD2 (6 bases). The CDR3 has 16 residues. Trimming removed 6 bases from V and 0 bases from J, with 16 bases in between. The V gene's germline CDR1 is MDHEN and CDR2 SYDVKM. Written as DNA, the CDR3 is TGTGCCAGCAGCCCTGCCCAACGGGGGAGCACAGATACGCAGTATTTT. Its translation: CASSPAQRGSTDTQYF.

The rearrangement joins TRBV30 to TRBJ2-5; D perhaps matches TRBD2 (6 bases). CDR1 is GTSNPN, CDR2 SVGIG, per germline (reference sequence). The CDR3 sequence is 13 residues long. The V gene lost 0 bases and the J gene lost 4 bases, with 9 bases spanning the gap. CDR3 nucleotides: TGTGCCTGGAGTGTAACGGGGGTAGAGACCCAGTACTTC. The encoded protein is CAWSVTGVETQYF.

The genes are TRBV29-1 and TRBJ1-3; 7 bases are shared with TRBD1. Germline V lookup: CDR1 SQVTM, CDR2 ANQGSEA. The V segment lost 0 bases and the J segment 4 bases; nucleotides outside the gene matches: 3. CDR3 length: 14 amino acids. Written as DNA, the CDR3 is TGCAGCGTTGAAGACAGGGGGATCGGAAACACCATATATTTT. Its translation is CSVEDRGIGNTIYF.

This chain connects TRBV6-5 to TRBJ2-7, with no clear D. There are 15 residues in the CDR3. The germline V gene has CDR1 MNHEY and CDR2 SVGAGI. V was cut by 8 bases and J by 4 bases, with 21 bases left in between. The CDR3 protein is CASSNAASTPYEQYF. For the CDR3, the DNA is TGTGCCAGCTCTAACGCGGCTTCAACCCCATACGAGCAGTACTTC.

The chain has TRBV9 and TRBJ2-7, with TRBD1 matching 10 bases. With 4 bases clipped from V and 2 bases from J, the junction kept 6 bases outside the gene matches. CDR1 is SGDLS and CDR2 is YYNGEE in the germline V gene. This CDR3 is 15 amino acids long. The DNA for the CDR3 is TGTGCCAGCAGCTTCTCCGGGACAGGGGCCTACGAGCAGTACTTC. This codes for CASSFSGTGAYEQYF. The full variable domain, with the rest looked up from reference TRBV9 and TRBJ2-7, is DSGVTQTPKHLITATGQRVTLRCSPRSGDLSVYWYQQSLDQGLQFLIQYYNGEERAKGNILERFSAQQFPDLHSELNLSSLELGDSALYFCASSFSGTGAYEQYFGPGTRLTVT.

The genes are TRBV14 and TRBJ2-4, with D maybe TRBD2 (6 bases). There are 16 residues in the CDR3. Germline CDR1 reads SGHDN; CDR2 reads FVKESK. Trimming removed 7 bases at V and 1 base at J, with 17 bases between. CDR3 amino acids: CASTSRGRKAKNIQYF. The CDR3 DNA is TGTGCCAGCACCTCACGGGGGAGGAAGGCCAAAAACATTCAGTACTTC. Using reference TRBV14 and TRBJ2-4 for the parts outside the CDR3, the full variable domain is EAGVTQFPSHSVIEKGQTVTLRCDPISGHDNLYWYRRVMGKEIKFLLHFVKESKQDESGMPNNRFLAERTGGTYSTLKVQPAELEDSGVYFCASTSRGRKAKNIQYFGAGTRLSVL.

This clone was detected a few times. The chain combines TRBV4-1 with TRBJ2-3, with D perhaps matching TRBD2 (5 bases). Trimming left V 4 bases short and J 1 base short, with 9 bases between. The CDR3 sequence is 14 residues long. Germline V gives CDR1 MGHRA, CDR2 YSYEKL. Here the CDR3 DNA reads TGCGCCAGCAGCCCGGGGTTGGGCACAGATACGCAGTATTTT. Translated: CASSPGLGTDTQYF.

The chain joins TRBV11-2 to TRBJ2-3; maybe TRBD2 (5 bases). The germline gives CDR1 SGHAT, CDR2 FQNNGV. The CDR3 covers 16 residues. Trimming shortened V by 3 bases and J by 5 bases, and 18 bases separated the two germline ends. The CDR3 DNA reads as TGTGCCAGCAGCTTTGGTTTATCGGGGAGTAGAGATACGCAGTATTTT. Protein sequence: CASSFGLSGSRDTQYF.

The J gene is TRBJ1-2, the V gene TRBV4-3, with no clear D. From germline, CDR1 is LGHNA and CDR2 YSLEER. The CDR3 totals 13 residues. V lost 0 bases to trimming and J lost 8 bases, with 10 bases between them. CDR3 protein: CASSQDYGGGYTF. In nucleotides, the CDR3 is TGCGCCAGCAGCCAAGATTATGGAGGAGGCTACACCTTC.

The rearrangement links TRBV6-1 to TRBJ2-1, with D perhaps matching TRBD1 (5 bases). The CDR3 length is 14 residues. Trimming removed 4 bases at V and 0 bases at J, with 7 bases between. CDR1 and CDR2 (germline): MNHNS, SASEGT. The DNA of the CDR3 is TGTGCCAGCAGTGGGGGCCTCTCCTACAATGAGCAGTTCTTC. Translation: CASSGGLSYNEQFF.

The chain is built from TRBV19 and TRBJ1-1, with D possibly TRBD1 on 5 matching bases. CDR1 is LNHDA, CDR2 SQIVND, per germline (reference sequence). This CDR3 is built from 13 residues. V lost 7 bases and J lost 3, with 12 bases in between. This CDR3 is CASTTEGYTEAFF. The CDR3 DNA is TGTGCCAGTACCACAGAGGGGTACACTGAAGCTTTCTTT.

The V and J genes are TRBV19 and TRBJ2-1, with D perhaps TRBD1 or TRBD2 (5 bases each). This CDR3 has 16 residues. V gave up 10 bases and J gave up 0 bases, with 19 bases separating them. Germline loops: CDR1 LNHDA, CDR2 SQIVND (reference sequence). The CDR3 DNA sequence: TGTGCCACCGGGGAGTTGAGGGGTAGCTCCTACAATGAGCAGTTCTTC. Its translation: CATGELRGSSYNEQFF. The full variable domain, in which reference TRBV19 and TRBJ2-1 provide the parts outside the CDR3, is DGGITQSPKYLFRKEGQNVTLSCEQNLNHDAMYWYRQDPGQGLRLIYYSQIVNDFQKGDIAEGYSVSREKKESFPLTVTSAQKNPTAFYLCATGELRGSSYNEQFFGPGTRLTVL.

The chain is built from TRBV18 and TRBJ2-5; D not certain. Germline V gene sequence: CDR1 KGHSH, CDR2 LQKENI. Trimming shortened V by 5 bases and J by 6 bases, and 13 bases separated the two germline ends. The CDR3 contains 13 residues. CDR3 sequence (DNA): TGTGCCAGCTCAGGAAGGGTGGAAAAGACCCAGTACTTC. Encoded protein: CASSGRVEKTQYF.

As DNA, the CDR3 is TGCGCCAGCAGCCCCGAAATGGGGGGCAGCAATCAGCCCCAGCATTTT. This encodes CASSPEMGGSNQPQHF. This sequence joins TRBV5-1 and TRBJ1-5; TRBD1 might be the D (6 bases). The CDR3 is 16 residues long. CDR1 and CDR2 (germline): SGHRS, YFSETQ. V lost 4 bases and J 1 base, leaving 15 bases between the germline ends. Full variable domain (remainder filled in from reference TRBV5-1 and TRBJ1-5): KAGVTQTPRYLIKTRGQQVTLSCSPISGHRSVSWYQQTPGQGLQFLFEYFSETQRNKGNFPGRFSGRQFSNSRSEMNVSTLELGDSALYLCASSPEMGGSNQPQHFGDGTRLSIL.

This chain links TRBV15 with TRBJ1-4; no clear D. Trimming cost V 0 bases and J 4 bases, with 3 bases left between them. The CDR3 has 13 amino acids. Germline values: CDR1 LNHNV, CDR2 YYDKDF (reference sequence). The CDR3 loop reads CATSRDGNEKLFF. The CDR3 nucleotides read TGTGCCACCAGCAGAGACGGTAATGAAAAACTGTTTTTT.

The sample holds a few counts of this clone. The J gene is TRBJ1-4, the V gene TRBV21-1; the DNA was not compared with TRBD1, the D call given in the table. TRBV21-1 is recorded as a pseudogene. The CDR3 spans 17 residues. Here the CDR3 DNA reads TGTGCCAGCAGCAAATACCACCCAGATACAACTAATGAAAAACTGTTTTTT. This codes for CASSKYHPDTTNEKLFF.

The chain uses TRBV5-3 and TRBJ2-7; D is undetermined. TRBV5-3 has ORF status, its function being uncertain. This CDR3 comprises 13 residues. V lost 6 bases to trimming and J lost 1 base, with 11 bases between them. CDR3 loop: CARNESGSYEQYF. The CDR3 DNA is TGTGCCAGAAACGAGAGTGGGTCCTACGAGCAGTACTTC.

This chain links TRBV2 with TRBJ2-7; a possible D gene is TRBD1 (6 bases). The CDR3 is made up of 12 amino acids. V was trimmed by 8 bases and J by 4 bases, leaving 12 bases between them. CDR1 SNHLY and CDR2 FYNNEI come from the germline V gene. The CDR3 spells CASARGRYEQYF. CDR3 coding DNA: TGTGCCAGCGCCAGGGGTAGGTACGAGCAGTACTTC.